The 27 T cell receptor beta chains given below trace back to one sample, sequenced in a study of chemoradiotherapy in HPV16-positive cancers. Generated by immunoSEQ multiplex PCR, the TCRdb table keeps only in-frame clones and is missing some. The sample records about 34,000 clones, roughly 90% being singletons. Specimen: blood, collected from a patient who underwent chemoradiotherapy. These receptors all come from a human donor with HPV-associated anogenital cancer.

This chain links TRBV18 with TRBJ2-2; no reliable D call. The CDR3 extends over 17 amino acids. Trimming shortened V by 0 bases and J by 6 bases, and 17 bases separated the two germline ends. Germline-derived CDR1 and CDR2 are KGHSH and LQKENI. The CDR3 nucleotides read TGTGCCAGCTCACCACCGGTCCGCTACAATGCCCCCGGGGAGCTGTTTTTT. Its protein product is CASSPPVRYNAPGELFF. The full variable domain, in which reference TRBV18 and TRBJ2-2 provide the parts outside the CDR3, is NAGVMQNPRHLVRRRGQEARLRCSPMKGHSHVYWYRQLPEEGLKFMVYLQKENIIDESGMPKERFSAEFPKEGPSILRIQQVVRGDSAAYFCASSPPVRYNAPGELFFGEGSRLTVL.

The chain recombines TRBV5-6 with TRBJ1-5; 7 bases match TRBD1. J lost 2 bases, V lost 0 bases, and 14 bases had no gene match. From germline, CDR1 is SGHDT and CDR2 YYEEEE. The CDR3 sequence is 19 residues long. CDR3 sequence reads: CASSLAGGRGALGNQPQHF. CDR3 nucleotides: TGTGCCAGCAGCTTGGCCGGTGGCAGGGGGGCCCTGGGCAATCAGCCCCAGCATTTT.

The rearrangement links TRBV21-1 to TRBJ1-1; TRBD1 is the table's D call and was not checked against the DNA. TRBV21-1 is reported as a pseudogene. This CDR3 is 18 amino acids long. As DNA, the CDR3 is TGTGCCAGCAGCAAAGCACGGACAGGGGGCCTCATGAACACTGAAGCTTTCTTT. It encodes CASSKARTGGLMNTEAFF.

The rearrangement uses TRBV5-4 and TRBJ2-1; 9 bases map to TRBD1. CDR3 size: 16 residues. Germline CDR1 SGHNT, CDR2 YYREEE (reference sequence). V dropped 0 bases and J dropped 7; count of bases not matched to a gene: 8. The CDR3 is CASSLARQGEGNEQFF. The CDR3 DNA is TGTGCCAGCAGCTTGGCCCGACAGGGGGAGGGGAATGAGCAGTTCTTC.

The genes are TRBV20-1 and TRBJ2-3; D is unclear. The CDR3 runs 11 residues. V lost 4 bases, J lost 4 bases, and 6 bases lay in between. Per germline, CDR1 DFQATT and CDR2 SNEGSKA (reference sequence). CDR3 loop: CSAKNPDTQYF. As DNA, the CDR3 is TGCAGTGCTAAAAACCCAGATACGCAGTATTTT.

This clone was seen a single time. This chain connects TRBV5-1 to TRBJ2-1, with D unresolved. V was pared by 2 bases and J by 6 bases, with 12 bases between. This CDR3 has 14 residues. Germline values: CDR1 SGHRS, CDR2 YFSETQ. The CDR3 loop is CASSFTSSGNEQFF. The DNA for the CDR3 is TGCGCCAGCAGCTTCACTTCATCGGGCAATGAGCAGTTCTTC.

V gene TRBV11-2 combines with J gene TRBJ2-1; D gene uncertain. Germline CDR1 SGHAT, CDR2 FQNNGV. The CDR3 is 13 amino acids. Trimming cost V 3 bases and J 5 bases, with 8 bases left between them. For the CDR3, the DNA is TGTGCCAGCAGCTTGGTTGGGGACAATGAGCAGTTCTTC. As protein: CASSLVGDNEQFF.

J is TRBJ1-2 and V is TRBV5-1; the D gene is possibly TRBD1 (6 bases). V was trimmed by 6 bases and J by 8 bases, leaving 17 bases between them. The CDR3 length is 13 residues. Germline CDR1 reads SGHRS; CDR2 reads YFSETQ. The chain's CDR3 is CASNTPGAKGYTF. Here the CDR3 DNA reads TGCGCCAGCAATACCCCGGGGGCGAAAGGCTACACCTTC.

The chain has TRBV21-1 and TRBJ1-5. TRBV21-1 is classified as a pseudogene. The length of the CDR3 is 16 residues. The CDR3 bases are TGTGCCAGCAGCAAAGCGCGGCAGCAGCGCAATCAGCCCCAGCATTTT. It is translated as CASSKARQQRNQPQHF.

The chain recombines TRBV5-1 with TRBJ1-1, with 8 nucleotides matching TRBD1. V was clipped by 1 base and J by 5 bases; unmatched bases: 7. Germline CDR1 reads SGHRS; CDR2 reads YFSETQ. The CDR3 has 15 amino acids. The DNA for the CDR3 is TGCGCCAGCAGCTTGTGGCAGGGGGCGCGGACTGAAGCTTTCTTT. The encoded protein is CASSLWQGARTEAFF.

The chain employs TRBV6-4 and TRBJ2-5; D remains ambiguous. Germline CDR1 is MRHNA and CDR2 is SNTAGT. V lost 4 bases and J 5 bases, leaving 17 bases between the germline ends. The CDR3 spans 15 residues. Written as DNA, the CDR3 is TGTGCCAGCAGTGCGGGCGGCAGCATGGGGGAGACCCAGTACTTC. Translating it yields CASSAGGSMGETQYF.

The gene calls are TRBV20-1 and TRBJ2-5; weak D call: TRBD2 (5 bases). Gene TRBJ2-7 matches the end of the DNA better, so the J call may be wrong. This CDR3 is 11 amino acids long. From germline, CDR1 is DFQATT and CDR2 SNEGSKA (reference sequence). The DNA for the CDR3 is TGCAGTATGACTAAGTCCTACGAGCAGTACTTC. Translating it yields CSMTKSYEQYF.

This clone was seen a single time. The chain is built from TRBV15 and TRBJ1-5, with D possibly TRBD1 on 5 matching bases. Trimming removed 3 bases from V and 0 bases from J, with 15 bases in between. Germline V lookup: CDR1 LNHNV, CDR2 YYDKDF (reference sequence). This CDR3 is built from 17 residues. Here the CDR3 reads CATSRPYQGFSNQPQHF. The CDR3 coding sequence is TGTGCCACCAGCAGGCCCTATCAGGGATTTAGCAATCAGCCCCAGCATTTT.

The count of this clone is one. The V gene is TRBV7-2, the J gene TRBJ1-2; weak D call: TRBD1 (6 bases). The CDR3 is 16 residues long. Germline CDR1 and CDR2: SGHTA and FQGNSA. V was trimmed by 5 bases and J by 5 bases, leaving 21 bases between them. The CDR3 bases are TGTGCCAGCAGCCGCCTAGCTAGGGGGATCCCATATGGCTACACCTTC. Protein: CASSRLARGIPYGYTF.

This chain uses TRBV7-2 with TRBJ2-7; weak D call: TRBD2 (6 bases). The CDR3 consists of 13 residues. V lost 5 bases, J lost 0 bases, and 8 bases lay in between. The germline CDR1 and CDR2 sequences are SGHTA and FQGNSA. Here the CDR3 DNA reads TGTGCCAGCAGCGGGGGACTCTCCTACGAGCAGTACTTC. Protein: CASSGGLSYEQYF.

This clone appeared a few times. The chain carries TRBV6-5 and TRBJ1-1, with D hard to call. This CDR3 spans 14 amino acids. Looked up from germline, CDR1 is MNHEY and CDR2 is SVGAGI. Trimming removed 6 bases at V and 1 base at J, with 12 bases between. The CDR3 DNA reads TGTGCCAGCAGCCCAACGACAAGGAACACTGAAGCTTTCTTT. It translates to CASSPTTRNTEAFF.

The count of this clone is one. The CDR3 sequence is CASSWRGAGNTEAFF. The DNA of the CDR3 is TGTGCCAGCAGCTGGCGGGGGGCGGGGAACACTGAAGCTTTCTTT. This chain connects TRBV13 to TRBJ1-1, with D possibly TRBD1 on 6 matching bases. V lost 4 bases, J lost 1 base, and 13 bases lay in between. CDR1 and CDR2 (germline): PRHDT, FYEKMQ (reference sequence). This CDR3 comprises 15 residues.

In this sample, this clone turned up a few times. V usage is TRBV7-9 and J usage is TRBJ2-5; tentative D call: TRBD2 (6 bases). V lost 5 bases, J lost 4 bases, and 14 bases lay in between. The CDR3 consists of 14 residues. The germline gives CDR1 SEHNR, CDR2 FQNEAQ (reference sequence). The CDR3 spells CASSRGGIGETQYF. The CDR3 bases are TGTGCCAGCAGCCGAGGAGGGATCGGAGAGACCCAGTACTTC.

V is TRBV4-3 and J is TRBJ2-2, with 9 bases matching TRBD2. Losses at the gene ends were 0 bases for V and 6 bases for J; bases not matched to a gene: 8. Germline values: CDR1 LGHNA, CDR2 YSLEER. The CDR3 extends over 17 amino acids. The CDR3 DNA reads TGCGCCAGCAGCCAAGAGGTCGGCGGGGGGGCCCCCGGGGAGCTGTTTTTT. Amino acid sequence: CASSQEVGGGAPGELFF.

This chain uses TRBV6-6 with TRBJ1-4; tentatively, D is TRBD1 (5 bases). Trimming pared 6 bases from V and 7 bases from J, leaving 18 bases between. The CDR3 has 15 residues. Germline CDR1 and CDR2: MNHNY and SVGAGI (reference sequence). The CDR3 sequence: CASRDGSRRGEKLFF. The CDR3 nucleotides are TGTGCCAGCAGAGACGGGAGTCGAAGGGGTGAAAAACTGTTTTTT.

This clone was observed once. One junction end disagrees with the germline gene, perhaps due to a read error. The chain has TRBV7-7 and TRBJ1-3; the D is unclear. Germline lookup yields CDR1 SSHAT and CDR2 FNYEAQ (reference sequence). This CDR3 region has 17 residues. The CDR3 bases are TGTGCTAGCAGCTTCCGGACGGAGAACGAATCTGGAAACACCATATATTTT. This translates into CASSFRTENESGNTIYF.

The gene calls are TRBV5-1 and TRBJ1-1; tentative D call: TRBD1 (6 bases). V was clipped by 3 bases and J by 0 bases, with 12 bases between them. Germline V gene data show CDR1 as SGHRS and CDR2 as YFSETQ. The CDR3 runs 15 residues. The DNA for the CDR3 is TGCGCCAGCAGCTACTCAGGGGAAATGAACACTGAAGCTTTCTTT. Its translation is CASSYSGEMNTEAFF.

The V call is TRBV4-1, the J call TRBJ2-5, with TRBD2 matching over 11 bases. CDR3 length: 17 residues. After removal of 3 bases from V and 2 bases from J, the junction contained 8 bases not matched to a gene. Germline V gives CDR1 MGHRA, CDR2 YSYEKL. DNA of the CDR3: TGCGCCAGCAGCCAGTATCTAGCGGGGGGCGGTCAAGAGACCCAGTACTTC. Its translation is CASSQYLAGGGQETQYF.

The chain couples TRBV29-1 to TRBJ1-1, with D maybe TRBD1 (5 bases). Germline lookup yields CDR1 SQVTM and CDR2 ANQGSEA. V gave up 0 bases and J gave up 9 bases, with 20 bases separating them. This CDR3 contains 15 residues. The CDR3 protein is CSVEDFRSGDFKAFF. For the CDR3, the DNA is TGCAGCGTTGAAGATTTTCGTTCGGGGGACTTTAAAGCTTTCTTT. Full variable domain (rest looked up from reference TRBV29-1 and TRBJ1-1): SAVISQKPSRDICQRGTSLTIQCQVDSQVTMMFWYRQQPGQSLTLIATANQGSEATYESGFVIDKFPISRPNLTFSTLTVSNMSPEDSSIYLCSVEDFRSGDFKAFFGQGTRLTVV.

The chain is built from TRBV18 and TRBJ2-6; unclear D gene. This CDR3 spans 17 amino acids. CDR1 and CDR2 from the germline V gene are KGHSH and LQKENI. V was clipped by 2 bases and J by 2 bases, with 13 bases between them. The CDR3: CASSPESATAGANVLTF. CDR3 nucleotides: TGTGCCAGCTCACCAGAAAGCGCAACGGCTGGGGCCAACGTCCTGACTTTC.

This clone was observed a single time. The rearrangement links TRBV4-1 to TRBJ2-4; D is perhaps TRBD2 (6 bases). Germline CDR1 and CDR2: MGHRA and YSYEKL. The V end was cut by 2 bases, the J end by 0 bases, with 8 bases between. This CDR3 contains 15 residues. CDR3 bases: TGCGCCAGCAGCCAACCGGGACTAGCCAAAAACATTCAGTACTTC. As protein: CASSQPGLAKNIQYF.

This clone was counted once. DNA for the CDR3: TGCAGCGTCTCCCAGGGCAGGAGTTTAGATGGCTACACCTTC. It translates to CSVSQGRSLDGYTF. The chain is built from TRBV29-1 and TRBJ1-2; D might be TRBD1 (5 bases). Germline-derived CDR1 and CDR2 are SQVTM and ANQGSEA. With 6 bases removed from V and 6 bases from J, the gap between germline ends came to 20 bases. The CDR3 loop spans 14 amino acids.